This paragraph covers one TCR beta chain sequence. As processed by the authors: Estimates of nucleated cell counts were drawn from the amplification of reference gene primers. Clones were sequenced by immunoSEQ multiplex PCR, and TCRdb holds only the in-frame ones, with some missing. That table furnishes V, J and clone size, whereas the DNA furnished D and trimming. The sample gives over 150,000 clones, about 90% of which show up once; approximately 0.55% is in the top ten. The sample belongs to a study of blood T cell repertoires in COVID-19. In the study overall: Sample material is recorded as cDNA or gDNA derived from T cells, B-cell-depleted T cells, or PBMCs.

The V gene end was trimmed by 0 bases and the J gene end by 3 bases; junction bases not matched to a gene: 11. CDR3 length: 17 residues. The germline CDR1 and CDR2 sequences are SQVTM and ANQGSEA. The V and J genes are TRBV29-1 and TRBJ2-1; 7 bases map to TRBD2. The source is a man between 45 and 60 years old with acute or convalescent COVID-19. Specimen: peripheral blood. CDR3: CSVEDLGVGTNYNEQFF. CDR3 coding DNA: TGCAGCGTTGAAGATCTTGGGGTAGGGACTAACTACAATGAGCAGTTCTTC.